These 28 T cell receptor beta chains share one sample of origin, sequenced in a study of identifying expanded T cells in peripheral blood (dated by TCRdb to about 2019). The library was prepared using the immunoSEQ multiplex PCR assay. TCRdb took this table from immuneACCESS and kept in-frame rearrangements with V and J called. Such tables lack part of the clones; where checked against another copy, unresolved V genes explain under half of the gap, and the rest is unexplained. The sample table contains 90,000 to 100,000 clones; only one count was recorded for about 90% of them. Of the sample, about 4% is held by the ten largest clones. Sequenced sample: blood. All receptors come from a person aged 18 to 70 in good health.

The chain has TRBV9 and TRBJ1-1; 8 positions match TRBD1. V shed 2 bases and J 1 base; nucleotides not matched to a gene: 4. CDR3 size: 15 residues. CDR1 SGDLS and CDR2 YYNGEE come from the germline V gene. DNA for the CDR3: TGTGCCAGCAGCGTTTCAGGGGGCTGGAACACTGAAGCTTTCTTT. As protein: CASSVSGGWNTEAFF.

V and J are TRBV18 and TRBJ2-2; 7 bases map to TRBD1. Germline values: CDR1 KGHSH, CDR2 LQKENI. The junction had 22 bases not matched to a gene; V was cut back by 3 bases and J by 0 bases. The CDR3 loop spans 22 amino acids. The CDR3 coding sequence is TGTGCCAGCTCACCGAGGGGGCTTAGTTCCACGTTCTACCGAACGAACACCGGGGAGCTGTTTTTT. This translates into CASSPRGLSSTFYRTNTGELFF.

V is TRBV5-4 and J is TRBJ2-7; D could derive from TRBD1 or TRBD2 (5 bases each). CDR1 and CDR2 (germline): SGHNT, YYREEE (reference sequence). V was trimmed by 3 bases and J by 2 bases, leaving 15 bases between them. The CDR3 is 15 residues long. The CDR3 protein is CASSYGAEATYEQYF. CDR3 bases: TGTGCCAGCAGCTATGGGGCGGAGGCTACCTACGAGCAGTACTTC.

This clone is a singleton in its sample. The chain employs TRBV18 and TRBJ1-2, with TRBD1 as a possible D gene (6 bases). Trimming pared 5 bases from V and 4 bases from J, leaving 14 bases between. Germline loops: CDR1 KGHSH, CDR2 LQKENI. The CDR3 has 14 residues. CDR3 DNA: TGTGCCAGCTCAGGGGGCGCCTCCCTCTATGGCTACACCTTC. It encodes CASSGGASLYGYTF.

V and J are TRBV28 and TRBJ2-5; D might be TRBD2 (6 bases). Germline V gene data show CDR1 as MDHEN and CDR2 as SYDVKM. V lost 9 bases, J lost 5 bases, and 16 bases lay in between. CDR3 length: 13 residues. The CDR3 here is CASSKEGGETQYF. In nucleotides, the CDR3 is TGTGCCAGTTCTAAGGAGGGTGGCGAGACCCAGTACTTC.

The gene calls are TRBV6-1 and TRBJ2-2, with D uncertain. Trimming pared 3 bases from V and 3 bases from J, leaving 5 bases between. Germline V gives CDR1 MNHNS, CDR2 SASEGT. This CDR3 contains 13 residues. This CDR3 reads CASSDSDTGELFF. CDR3 sequence (DNA): TGTGCCAGCAGTGATTCCGACACCGGGGAGCTGTTTTTT.

V is TRBV7-6 and J is TRBJ1-2, with TRBD1 as a possible D gene (6 bases). Germline loops: CDR1 SGHVS, CDR2 FNYEAQ. The CDR3 spans 16 residues. V was pared by 0 bases and J by 0 bases, with 11 bases between. CDR3 coding DNA: TGTGCCAGCAGCTTAGCGGGGGCGAGTACTAACTATGGCTACACCTTC. Translation: CASSLAGASTNYGYTF.

This clone was seen more than once but under ten times. This sequence joins TRBV7-2 and TRBJ2-3; TRBD1 or TRBD2 may be the D gene (5 bases each). The CDR3 is 19 amino acids. The germline gives CDR1 SGHTA, CDR2 FQGNSA. V was trimmed by 1 base and J by 0 bases, leaving 20 bases between them. The CDR3 is CASSLDYSGWGPSTDTQYF. In DNA form, the CDR3 reads TGTGCCAGCAGCTTAGACTACAGCGGCTGGGGACCCAGCACAGATACGCAGTATTTT.

The chain uses TRBV15 and TRBJ2-5, with D unclear. Trimming took 2 bases from V and 5 from J, leaving 9 bases between them. Germline values: CDR1 LNHNV, CDR2 YYDKDF (reference sequence). The CDR3 length is 13 residues. The CDR3 loop is CATSRMGVETQYF. The CDR3 DNA reads TGTGCCACCAGCAGAATGGGTGTGGAGACCCAGTACTTC.

This rearrangement joins TRBV19 to TRBJ1-1; D might be TRBD1 (5 bases). CDR1 and CDR2 from the germline V gene are LNHDA and SQIVND (reference sequence). This CDR3 has 15 residues. V was clipped by 6 bases and J by 0 bases, with 14 bases between them. The CDR3 is CASSPTAGLNTEAFF. The DNA of the CDR3 is TGTGCCAGTAGCCCGACAGCGGGGCTGAACACTGAAGCTTTCTTT.

V usage is TRBV30 and J usage is TRBJ1-6; TRBD1 might be the D (5 bases). This CDR3 has 12 amino acids. Germline V gives CDR1 GTSNPN, CDR2 SVGIG (reference sequence). The germline V and J ends were trimmed by 6 bases and 10 bases, with 13 bases remaining between them. The chain's CDR3 is CACWDQGSPLHF. The CDR3 DNA is TGTGCCTGTTGGGACCAGGGATCACCCCTCCACTTT.

V gene TRBV28 combines with J gene TRBJ2-7, with D perhaps matching TRBD1 (5 bases). From germline, CDR1 is MDHEN and CDR2 SYDVKM. This CDR3 contains 14 residues. V lost 6 bases to trimming and J lost 6 bases, with 18 bases between them. CDR3 sequence (DNA): TGTGCCAGCAGCCCTATAGATAATCAGGGCGAGCAGTACTTC. Its translation: CASSPIDNQGEQYF.

V and J are TRBV7-3 and TRBJ2-2, with 8 bases aligning to TRBD1. CDR3 length: 13 residues. V lost 5 bases, J lost 9 bases, and 5 bases stayed unmatched. Germline loops: CDR1 SGHTA, CDR2 FQGTGA. The CDR3 nucleotides are TGTGCCAGCAGCAAGACAGGGGCCAGGGAGCTGTTTTTT. This gives the protein CASSKTGARELFF.

Here the CDR3 DNA reads TGTGCCAGCAGTGAAGCTTCGGGACAGGGTAACTATGGCTACACCTTC. Amino acid sequence: CASSEASGQGNYGYTF. The chain couples TRBV6-1 to TRBJ1-2; the match to TRBD1 covers 9 bases. The CDR3 is 16 amino acids. The ends lost 0 bases at V and 1 base at J; junction bases unmatched: 3. Germline CDR1 reads MNHNS; CDR2 reads SASEGT.

This rearrangement joins TRBV13 to TRBJ2-6, with D unresolved. Germline V CDR1 and CDR2: PRHDT, FYEKMQ (reference sequence). V was pared by 3 bases and J by 0 bases, with 9 bases between. The CDR3 totals 16 residues. CDR3 protein: CASSLDGYSGANVLTF. The CDR3 DNA reads as TGTGCCAGCAGCTTGGACGGCTACTCTGGGGCCAACGTCCTGACTTTC.

The chain carries TRBV5-1 and TRBJ1-5, with D unresolved. CDR1 is SGHRS and CDR2 is YFSETQ in the germline V gene. V dropped 2 bases and J dropped 4 bases, with 7 bases sitting between them. This CDR3 comprises 13 residues. The CDR3 DNA is TGCGCCAGCAGCTTTACAGTAAATCAGCCCCAGCATTTT. It is translated as CASSFTVNQPQHF.

The chain employs TRBV6-6 and TRBJ2-3; TRBD2 aligns across 11 bases. Looked up from germline, CDR1 is MNHNY and CDR2 is SVGAGI (reference sequence). The CDR3 has 16 amino acids. Trimming took 5 bases from V and 1 from J; bases not matched to a gene: 5. In nucleotides, the CDR3 is TGTGCCAGCAGTCCCCTGACTAGCGGGGGCACAGATACGCAGTATTTT. Encoded protein: CASSPLTSGGTDTQYF.

V gene TRBV19 combines with J gene TRBJ2-4; 10 bases are a match to TRBD1. Trimming cost V 10 bases and J 6 bases; bases outside gene matches: 6. Germline assignment: CDR1 LNHDA and CDR2 SQIVND (reference sequence). The CDR3 is made up of 13 amino acids. The chain's CDR3 is CATADRGVNIQYF. In DNA form, the CDR3 reads TGTGCCACAGCGGACAGGGGGGTAAACATTCAGTACTTC.

The gene calls are TRBV30 and TRBJ2-2; 7 positions agree with TRBD1. This CDR3 spans 15 amino acids. Trimming at V came to 1 base and at J to 5 bases, leaving 7 bases not matched to a gene. Germline V lookup: CDR1 GTSNPN, CDR2 SVGIG (reference sequence). The CDR3 loop is CAWSATGLGTGELFF. The CDR3 coding sequence is TGTGCCTGGAGTGCGACAGGGTTGGGAACCGGGGAGCTGTTTTTT.

The rearrangement joins TRBV29-1 to TRBJ2-1; either TRBD1 or TRBD2 may fit D (5 bases each). CDR1 is SQVTM, CDR2 ANQGSEA, per germline. The CDR3 has 20 residues. With 0 bases removed from V and 0 bases from J, the gap between germline ends came to 24 bases. The CDR3 here is CSVEDPLGELAPSSYNEQFF. For the CDR3, the DNA is TGCAGCGTTGAAGATCCCCTAGGGGAGCTAGCCCCGAGCTCCTACAATGAGCAGTTCTTC.

As regards this clone: One end of the junction fails to match germline, which may point to a read error. V gene TRBV27 combines with J gene TRBJ2-7, with 7 nucleotides matching TRBD1. Germline-derived CDR1 and CDR2 are MNHEY and SMNVEV (reference sequence). The CDR3 is made up of 14 amino acids. CDR3 DNA sequence: TGTGCCAGCAGTGTATCGACAGGGCTGTACGAGCAGTACTTC. Translating gives CASSVSTGLYEQYF.

This clone has only one observation. The rearrangement joins TRBV28 to TRBJ1-2; a possible D gene is TRBD1 (5 bases). The CDR3 is 13 amino acids. Germline loops: CDR1 MDHEN, CDR2 SYDVKM. V lost 2 bases and J lost 4, with 8 bases in between. Here the CDR3 reads CASSLPGGYGYTF. The CDR3 coding sequence is TGTGCCAGCAGTTTACCGGGGGGCTATGGCTACACCTTC.

Here the CDR3 DNA reads TGCGCCAGCAGCTTGGGGGACAAAGAGGGCTATGGCTACACCTTC. Protein sequence: CASSLGDKEGYGYTF. V gene TRBV5-1 combines with J gene TRBJ1-2, with D perhaps TRBD1 (6 bases). Germline V lookup: CDR1 SGHRS, CDR2 YFSETQ. This CDR3 has 15 residues. Deletions cut 0 bases from V and 4 bases from J, with 13 bases between.

This clone showed up just once. This rearrangement joins TRBV7-9 to TRBJ2-3; D tentatively reads TRBD1 or TRBD2 (5 bases each). The CDR3 is 16 amino acids. V gave up 1 base and J gave up 4 bases, with 15 bases separating them. The germline CDR1 and CDR2 sequences are SEHNR and FQNEAQ (reference sequence). In nucleotides, the CDR3 is TGTGCCAGCAGCTTAGTTTCCGTGGGGGAACCAGATACGCAGTATTTT. It specifies CASSLVSVGEPDTQYF.

V gene TRBV28 combines with J gene TRBJ1-1; 9 bases map to TRBD1. The CDR3 has 14 residues. V was clipped by 6 bases and J by 3 bases; unmatched bases: 5. Germline V gene lookup returns CDR1 MDHEN and CDR2 SYDVKM. The CDR3 spells CASRTRDRDTEAFF. The CDR3 coding sequence is TGTGCCAGCAGGACCCGGGACAGGGACACTGAAGCTTTCTTT.

Details on this clone: The junction departs from the called germline gene at one end, perhaps through a read error. V and J are TRBV18 and TRBJ2-7; D uncertain. This CDR3 has 13 residues. From germline, CDR1 is KGHSH and CDR2 LQKENI. CDR3 coding DNA: TGTGCCAGCTCACCGGCCCAGTCCTCCGAGCAGTACTTC. It is translated as CASSPAQSSEQYF.

J is TRBJ2-5 and V is TRBV7-8, with 8 bases fitting TRBD2. The CDR3 runs 15 residues. Losses at the gene ends were 2 bases for V and 3 bases for J; bases not matched to a gene: 5. CDR1 SGHVS and CDR2 FQNEAQ come from the germline V gene. The DNA for the CDR3 is TGTGCCAGCAGCTTAAACAGCGGGAGTGAAGAGACCCAGTACTTC. The encoded protein is CASSLNSGSEETQYF.

The count of this clone is one. The chain combines TRBV5-5 with TRBJ2-2; D is unclear. V lost 1 base and J 0 bases, leaving 4 bases between the germline ends. This CDR3 is built from 14 residues. Germline V gene lookup returns CDR1 SGHKS and CDR2 YYEKEE (reference sequence). The CDR3 DNA reads TGTGCCAGCAGCTTGCTGGCGAACACCGGGGAGCTGTTTTTT. It yields the protein CASSLLANTGELFF.